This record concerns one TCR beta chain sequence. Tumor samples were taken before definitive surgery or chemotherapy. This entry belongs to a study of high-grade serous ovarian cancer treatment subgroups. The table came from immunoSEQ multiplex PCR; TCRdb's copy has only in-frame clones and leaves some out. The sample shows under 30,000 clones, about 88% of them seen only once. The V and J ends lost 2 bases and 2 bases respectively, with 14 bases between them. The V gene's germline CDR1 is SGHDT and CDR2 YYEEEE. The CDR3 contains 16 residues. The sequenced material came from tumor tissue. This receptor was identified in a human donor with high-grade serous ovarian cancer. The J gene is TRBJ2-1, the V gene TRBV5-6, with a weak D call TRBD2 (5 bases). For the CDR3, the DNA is TGTGCCAGCAGCTTTGGTTGGACTTCCCCCTACAATGAGCAGTTCTTC. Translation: CASSFGWTSPYNEQFF.